Each of the 23 T cell receptor beta chains below was sequenced from the same sample in a study of shared clonotypes between healthy human individuals. Only in-frame clones appear in the TCRdb table, and some are missing; sequencing was by immunoSEQ multiplex PCR. The table includes about 2.4 million clones, roughly 93% detected once. Sequences were obtained from naive CD4+ T cells from PBMCs. The subset denotes: CD45RA+ positively selected. The receptors stem from a man between 18 and 29 years old in good health. Some clones in this sample may be carry-over from other donors' samples.

The rearrangement joins TRBV5-1 to TRBJ1-1; D is uncertain. The CDR3 is 16 amino acids. In germline, CDR1 is SGHRS, CDR2 YFSETQ. Trimming took 0 bases from V and 1 from J, leaving 13 bases between them. The DNA for the CDR3 is TGCGCCAGCAGCTTGGTCCAGACCAACCCGAACACTGAAGCTTTCTTT. As protein: CASSLVQTNPNTEAFF.

This chain uses TRBV29-1 with TRBJ1-5; weak D call: TRBD1 (6 bases). Trimming took off 6 bases at V and 2 bases at J, with 14 bases between the two ends. The CDR3 has 14 residues. Germline V gene lookup returns CDR1 SQVTM and CDR2 ANQGSEA. DNA of the CDR3: TGCAGCGTAAAACAGGGTTTGGGCAATCAGCCCCAGCATTTT. The encoded protein is CSVKQGLGNQPQHF.

The gene calls are TRBV28 and TRBJ2-4; D is possibly TRBD1 (5 bases). CDR1 and CDR2 (germline): MDHEN, SYDVKM. CDR3 length: 15 residues. The V end lost 5 bases, the J end lost 0 bases, and 11 bases lay between the germline ends. The chain's CDR3 is CASSDSLLAKNIQYF. In nucleotides, the CDR3 is TGTGCCAGCAGTGACAGCTTACTAGCCAAAAACATTCAGTACTTC.

This chain uses TRBV27 with TRBJ2-1; D is unclear. Germline loops: CDR1 MNHEY, CDR2 SMNVEV (reference sequence). V was pared by 0 bases and J by 14 bases, with 20 bases between. The CDR3 covers 15 residues. In DNA, the CDR3 is TGTGCCAGCAGTTTATCGGCAGCGCAAGGAGCTATTAAGTTCTTC. It yields the protein CASSLSAAQGAIKFF.

CDR3 sequence: CASSQGTDLRTDTQYF. The CDR3 region has the DNA TGTGCCAGCAGTCAAGGGACAGACCTTCGGACAGATACGCAGTATTTT. The chain has TRBV7-2 and TRBJ2-3; TRBD1 matches at 7 bases. This CDR3 spans 16 amino acids. CDR1 and CDR2 from the germline V gene are SGHTA and FQGNSA. The V and J ends lost 6 bases and 3 bases, in that order; junction bases with no gene match: 12.

This clone was seen once. V is TRBV5-1 and J is TRBJ2-7; possibly TRBD1 or TRBD2 for D (5 bases each). This CDR3 comprises 14 residues. V dropped 4 bases and J dropped 2 bases, with 13 bases sitting between them. CDR1 is SGHRS, CDR2 YFSETQ, per germline. As DNA, the CDR3 is TGCGCCAGCAGCCCTGGGGGTTCCACCTACGAGCAGTACTTC. Encoded protein: CASSPGGSTYEQYF.

The chain carries TRBV4-1 and TRBJ1-2; 7 bases match TRBD1. J was trimmed by 5 bases and V by 1 base; bases with no gene match: 19. Germline V gives CDR1 MGHRA, CDR2 YSYEKL. The CDR3 is 19 residues long. The CDR3 region is CASSQVYTGVGGFDYGYTF. CDR3 in DNA: TGCGCCAGCAGCCAAGTCTATACAGGGGTCGGTGGGTTTGATTATGGCTACACCTTC.

The chain carries TRBV11-3 and TRBJ2-1, with D possibly being TRBD1 or TRBD2 (6 bases each). Trimming cost V 5 bases and J 8 bases, with 19 bases left between them. Germline V gene data show CDR1 as SGHNT and CDR2 as YENEEA. The length of the CDR3 is 15 residues. DNA for the CDR3: TGTGCCAGCAGCCCCACCGGGGGCGCTTACCATGAGCAGTTCTTC. It yields the protein CASSPTGGAYHEQFF.

The chain is built from TRBV7-8 and TRBJ2-1; TRBD2 agrees at 8 bases. The V gene end was trimmed by 7 bases and the J gene end by 15 bases; junction bases not matched to a gene: 8. The CDR3 is 11 residues long. CDR1 SGHVS and CDR2 FQNEAQ come from the germline V gene. CDR3 loop: CASTPGLEAFF. In DNA, the CDR3 is TGTGCCAGCACCCCGGGACTAGAGGCGTTCTTC. Variable domain in full (rest from reference TRBV7-8 and TRBJ2-1): GAGVSQSPRYKVAKRGQDVALRCDPISGHVSLFWYQQALGQGPEFLTYFQNEAQLDKSGLPSDRFFAERPEGSVSTLKIQRTQQEDSAVYLCASTPGLEAFFGPGTRLTVL.

V usage is TRBV5-1 and J usage is TRBJ2-1; TRBD2 matches at 9 bases. The CDR3 runs to 16 residues. The germline gives CDR1 SGHRS, CDR2 YFSETQ. Losses at the gene ends were 4 bases for V and 3 bases for J; bases not matched to a gene: 8. The DNA of the CDR3 is TGCGCCAGCAGCCTCATAGCGGGAGCGGTCTACAATGAGCAGTTCTTC. Its protein product is CASSLIAGAVYNEQFF.

The chain employs TRBV10-1 and TRBJ2-7; D unclear. Germline CDR1 WNHNN, CDR2 SYGVQD (reference sequence). Trimming removed 11 bases at V and 2 bases at J, with 13 bases between. The CDR3 is 12 amino acids. As DNA, the CDR3 is TGCGCCCGCTCAGATTTAACCTACGAGCAGTACTTC. Residues: CARSDLTYEQYF.

This chain links TRBV6-5 with TRBJ1-2; tentatively, D is TRBD1 (5 bases). V was pared by 2 bases and J by 4 bases, with 14 bases between. Germline CDR1 and CDR2: MNHEY and SVGAGI. The CDR3 spans 15 residues. This CDR3 reads CASSYDSRSGYGYTF. CDR3 in DNA: TGTGCCAGCAGTTACGACAGTCGTTCCGGCTATGGCTACACCTTC.

The genes are TRBV9 and TRBJ1-1, with D hard to call. CDR1 and CDR2 (germline): SGDLS, YYNGEE. CDR3 length: 15 amino acids. Trimming removed 0 bases from V and 1 base from J, with 10 bases in between. The CDR3 region has the DNA TGTGCCAGCAGCGTAGCGGTGACGGCGAACACTGAAGCTTTCTTT. As protein: CASSVAVTANTEAFF.

This clone is a singleton in its sample. The V gene is TRBV6-5, the J gene TRBJ2-7; TRBD1 matches at 7 bases. The length of the CDR3 is 14 residues. Per germline, CDR1 MNHEY and CDR2 SVGAGI. V dropped 0 bases and J dropped 3; count of bases not matched to a gene: 2. This CDR3 reads CASSYSPGGYEQYF. The CDR3 nucleotides read TGTGCCAGCAGTTACTCCCCAGGGGGCTACGAGCAGTACTTC.

The CDR3 loop reads CASSIAGPRFTQYF. The CDR3 region has the DNA TGTGCCAGTAGTATTGCTGGACCACGGTTCACGCAGTATTTT. This chain uses TRBV19 with TRBJ2-3, with D hard to call. The germline V and J ends were trimmed by 3 bases and 9 bases, with 16 bases remaining between them. Germline assignment: CDR1 LNHDA and CDR2 SQIVND (reference sequence). The CDR3 length is 14 residues.

The chain employs TRBV7-2 and TRBJ1-2; 8 nucleotides match TRBD1. The V gene end was trimmed by 5 bases and the J gene end by 7 bases; junction bases not matched to a gene: 9. The V gene's germline CDR1 is SGHTA and CDR2 FQGNSA. This CDR3 contains 14 residues. The CDR3 protein is CASSQYLTGAGYTF. The DNA for the CDR3 is TGTGCCAGCAGCCAATACCTGACAGGGGCTGGCTACACCTTC.

The chain joins TRBV7-2 to TRBJ1-5, with D possibly being TRBD1 (6 bases). Germline V gene sequence: CDR1 SGHTA, CDR2 FQGNSA. Trimming cost V 6 bases and J 5 bases, with 17 bases left between them. This CDR3 contains 15 residues. The CDR3 DNA follows: TGTGCCAGCAGTCCGACCGGACAGATTTATCAGCCCCAGCATTTT. Residues: CASSPTGQIYQPQHF. The entire variable domain, with the rest obtained from reference TRBV7-2 and TRBJ1-5, is as follows: GAGVSQSPSNKVTEKGKDVELRCDPISGHTALYWYRQSLGQGLEFLIYFQGNSAPDKSGLPSDRFSAERTGGSVSTLTIQRTQQEDSAVYLCASSPTGQIYQPQHFGDGTRLSIL.

J is TRBJ1-3 and V is TRBV5-4, with 7 bases that match TRBD1. The CDR3 extends over 15 amino acids. V shed 0 bases and J 4 bases; nucleotides not matched to a gene: 4. Germline-derived CDR1 and CDR2 are SGHNT and YYREEE (reference sequence). CDR3 DNA: TGTGCCAGCAGCTTGGGAAGGGGGCAAGGAAACACCATATATTTT. Its protein is CASSLGRGQGNTIYF.

V gene TRBV5-1 combines with J gene TRBJ2-7; perhaps TRBD2 as D (5 bases). Germline V gene sequence: CDR1 SGHRS, CDR2 YFSETQ. There are 15 residues in the CDR3. Trimming removed 0 bases at V and 7 bases at J, with 17 bases between. Here the CDR3 DNA reads TGCGCCAGCAGCTTGGGGGCTAGCACGACTAATGAGCAGTACTTC. Protein product: CASSLGASTTNEQYF.

The rearrangement joins TRBV7-2 to TRBJ1-1; weak D call: TRBD1 (5 bases). Germline lookup yields CDR1 SGHTA and CDR2 FQGNSA. CDR3 length: 13 residues. Deletions cut 5 bases from V and 0 bases from J, with 7 bases between. CDR3 DNA sequence: TGTGCCAGCAGCGGACACATGAACACTGAAGCTTTCTTT. Its translation is CASSGHMNTEAFF.

This clone was picked up a small number of times. This chain links TRBV19 with TRBJ2-7, with TRBD2 identical over 7 bases. Germline V CDR1 and CDR2: LNHDA, SQIVND (reference sequence). CDR3 length: 14 residues. Losses at the gene ends were 3 bases for V and 5 bases for J; bases not matched to a gene: 7. CDR3 in DNA: TGTGCCAGTAGTATGAAAGCGGGATGGGACGAGCAGTACTTC. This sequence encodes CASSMKAGWDEQYF.

The gene calls are TRBV28 and TRBJ1-2, with D possibly TRBD1 on 5 matching bases. V dropped 8 bases and J dropped 8 bases, with 15 bases sitting between them. Germline CDR1 MDHEN, CDR2 SYDVKM. The CDR3 sequence is 12 residues long. The CDR3 DNA is TGTGCCAGCCAGACAGAAATCGGGGGCTACACCTTC. Amino acid sequence: CASQTEIGGYTF.

The chain combines TRBV6-1 with TRBJ2-1, with D possibly called TRBD1 or TRBD2 (5 bases each). The CDR3 extends over 13 amino acids. Germline loops: CDR1 MNHNS, CDR2 SASEGT. The V and J ends lost 6 bases and 4 bases respectively, with 10 bases between them. CDR3 coding DNA: TGTGCCAGCAGAGGGGACGGATACAATGAGCAGTTCTTC. As protein: CASRGDGYNEQFF.